These 20 T cell receptor beta chains were sequenced from one sample in a study of cytomegalovirus exposure and HLA in healthy donors. The PCR contained 60 Vbeta and 13 Jbeta primers. The data were produced by immunoSEQ multiplex PCR, yet TCRdb's version contains in-frame clones alone and is incomplete. The sample has 150,000 to 200,000 clones; around 74% are singletons. Sequenced material: PBMCs. All receptors come from a female donor in good health and CMV-seronegative.

The genes are TRBV19 and TRBJ1-1, with D hard to call. Between the trimmed V and J ends, which lost 3 bases and 1 base, there was a span of 9 bases. This CDR3 is built from 14 residues. CDR1 and CDR2 (germline): LNHDA, SQIVND (reference sequence). CDR3 loop: CASSIPGKNTEAFF. The CDR3 bases are TGTGCCAGTAGTATTCCCGGGAAGAACACTGAAGCTTTCTTT.

The chain has TRBV19 and TRBJ2-1, with 10 bases lining up with TRBD2. Germline V gene sequence: CDR1 LNHDA, CDR2 SQIVND (reference sequence). The CDR3 has 16 residues. The V and J ends lost 5 bases and 4 bases, in that order; junction bases with no gene match: 8. The CDR3 protein is CASSQLAGVSYNEQFF. The CDR3 nucleotides are TGTGCCAGTAGTCAGCTAGCGGGAGTCTCATACAATGAGCAGTTCTTC.

The CDR3 sequence is CASSQEGRNSNQPQHF. The DNA for the CDR3 is TGCGCCAGCAGCCAAGAGGGGCGGAATAGCAATCAGCCCCAGCATTTT. This chain uses TRBV4-1 with TRBJ1-5; a possible D gene is TRBD1 (5 bases). The CDR3 length is 16 residues. Germline CDR1 MGHRA, CDR2 YSYEKL. V lost 0 bases, J lost 0 bases, and 9 bases lay in between.

In this sample, this clone turned up a few times. The rearrangement joins TRBV19 to TRBJ2-3; 13 nucleotides line up with TRBD2. The germline V gene has CDR1 LNHDA and CDR2 SQIVND (reference sequence). CDR3 size: 15 residues. Losses at the gene ends were 5 bases for V and 3 bases for J; bases not matched to a gene: 2. The CDR3 bases are TGTGCCAGTAGTCCGACTAGCGGGGGGACAGATACGCAGTATTTT. It encodes CASSPTSGGTDTQYF.

The V gene is TRBV30, the J gene TRBJ2-6; 7 nucleotides line up with TRBD1. CDR3 length: 14 residues. The germline CDR1 and CDR2 sequences are GTSNPN and SVGIG (reference sequence). With 7 bases clipped from V and 2 bases from J, the junction kept 5 bases outside the gene matches. The CDR3 reads CALTDRAGANVLTF. CDR3 in DNA: TGTGCCTTGACCGACAGGGCTGGGGCCAACGTCCTGACTTTC.

This clone was seen only a few times. J is TRBJ2-2 and V is TRBV18, with TRBD2 as a possible D gene (6 bases). The CDR3 extends over 15 amino acids. V was clipped by 4 bases and J by 3 bases, with 12 bases between them. CDR1 KGHSH and CDR2 LQKENI come from the germline V gene. The CDR3 here is CASSRDSPDTGELFF. DNA for the CDR3: TGTGCCAGCTCACGGGACTCTCCCGACACCGGGGAGCTGTTTTTT.

This chain links TRBV18 with TRBJ2-7; D possibly corresponds to TRBD1 (6 bases). The CDR3 has 15 residues. Looked up from germline, CDR1 is KGHSH and CDR2 is LQKENI. Trimming took 3 bases from V and 3 from J, leaving 15 bases between them. The CDR3 protein is CASSPPYDRYYEQYF. DNA of the CDR3: TGTGCCAGCTCACCCCCTTACGACAGGTACTACGAGCAGTACTTC.

This rearrangement joins TRBV10-3 to TRBJ1-2; tentatively, D is TRBD1 (6 bases). V was clipped by 6 bases and J by 4 bases, with 12 bases between them. Germline CDR1 ENHRY, CDR2 SYGVKD. CDR3 length: 13 residues. The CDR3 DNA reads as TGTGCCATCAGGCCGGGGGGCCCCTATGGCTACACCTTC. The encoded protein is CAIRPGGPYGYTF.

The genes are TRBV5-1 and TRBJ1-2; D gene unclear. Germline values: CDR1 SGHRS, CDR2 YFSETQ. Trimming took off 2 bases at V and 4 bases at J, with 12 bases between the two ends. CDR3 size: 14 residues. The CDR3 spells CASSLGYSVYGYTF. CDR3 DNA: TGCGCCAGCAGCTTAGGATACAGTGTCTATGGCTACACCTTC.

This chain uses TRBV6-5 with TRBJ1-2; 7 bases agree with TRBD1. Germline V gene data show CDR1 as MNHEY and CDR2 as SVGAGI. The V and J ends lost 2 bases and 7 bases, in that order; junction bases with no gene match: 7. The CDR3 runs 14 residues. CDR3 in DNA: TGTGCCAGCAGTTACGCCAGACAGGGCAGTGGCTACACCTTC. This sequence encodes CASSYARQGSGYTF.

This clone was seen once. This chain links TRBV10-3 with TRBJ2-3; 9 bases are a match to TRBD1. V lost 6 bases and J lost 4; bases outside the gene matches: 8. Germline V gene data show CDR1 as ENHRY and CDR2 as SYGVKD. The CDR3 spans 15 residues. CDR3 coding DNA: TGTGCCATCAGCCAAGACAGGGGGAGGGCAGATACGCAGTATTTT. As protein: CAISQDRGRADTQYF.

A remark on this clone: Additional DNA sequences in this sample encode the identical CDR3. The V call is TRBV5-1, the J call TRBJ2-7; TRBD1 matches 10 bases. V lost 3 bases to trimming and J lost 5 bases; unmatched junction nucleotides: 2. This CDR3 region has 13 residues. Germline V CDR1 and CDR2: SGHRS, YFSETQ. The CDR3 reads CASSWTGGDEQYF. For the CDR3, the DNA is TGCGCCAGCAGCTGGACAGGGGGAGACGAGCAGTACTTC.

CDR3 in amino acids: CASRGDLHTDTQYF. The CDR3 bases are TGTGCCAGCAGGGGGGACTTGCACACAGATACGCAGTATTTT. The rearrangement links TRBV2 to TRBJ2-3; TRBD2 is a possible D gene (6 bases). This CDR3 has 14 residues. Trimming stripped 6 bases from V and 2 bases from J, with 12 bases between. Germline CDR1 and CDR2: SNHLY and FYNNEI. Together with reference TRBV2 and TRBJ2-3, the CDR3 gives the full variable domain: EPEVTQTPSHQVTQMGQEVILRCVPISNHLYFYWYRQILGQKVEFLVSFYNNEISEKSEIFDDQFSVERPDGSNFTLKIRSTKLEDSAMYFCASRGDLHTDTQYFGPGTRLTVL.

J is TRBJ2-7 and V is TRBV5-6, with D hard to call. The germline gives CDR1 SGHDT, CDR2 YYEEEE. V lost 4 bases and J 5 bases, leaving 16 bases between the germline ends. This CDR3 has 14 amino acids. The chain's CDR3 is CASSVDLATHEQYF. In DNA, the CDR3 is TGTGCCAGCAGCGTGGATCTGGCAACGCACGAGCAGTACTTC.

V gene TRBV9 combines with J gene TRBJ1-4; TRBD1 agrees at 7 bases. CDR3 length equals 14 residues. The V and J ends lost 4 bases and 8 bases, in that order; junction bases with no gene match: 8. CDR1 is SGDLS, CDR2 YYNGEE, per germline. The DNA of the CDR3 is TGTGCCAGCAGCCCCGGGACAGTGGGGGAAAAACTGTTTTTT. Amino acids: CASSPGTVGEKLFF.

The J gene is TRBJ1-2, the V gene TRBV19, with 9 bases identical to TRBD1. The CDR3 is made up of 14 amino acids. The trim removed 7 bases at V and 6 bases at J, leaving 9 bases unmatched. Per germline, CDR1 LNHDA and CDR2 SQIVND (reference sequence). CDR3 protein: CASKTGGLNDGYTF. CDR3 bases: TGTGCCAGTAAAACAGGGGGCTTGAACGATGGCTACACCTTC.

J is TRBJ2-6 and V is TRBV2; D unresolved. The CDR3 extends over 14 amino acids. V lost 6 bases to trimming and J lost 4 bases, with 10 bases between them. Germline CDR1 reads SNHLY; CDR2 reads FYNNEI. In DNA, the CDR3 is TGTGCCAGCAGGTATGCGGCCGGGGCCAACGTCCTGACTTTC. It specifies CASRYAAGANVLTF.

This CDR3 is CASIPGPGQGTYGYTF. The CDR3 DNA follows: TGTGCCAGCATCCCGGGGCCGGGACAGGGGACTTATGGCTACACCTTC. The chain joins TRBV2 to TRBJ1-2, with 10 bases lining up with TRBD1. CDR1 is SNHLY, CDR2 FYNNEI, per germline. V lost 7 bases to trimming and J lost 5 bases; unmatched junction nucleotides: 13. This CDR3 has 16 amino acids.

V is TRBV29-1 and J is TRBJ2-1; 15 bases agree with TRBD2. After removal of 1 base from V and 0 bases from J, the junction contained 4 bases not matched to a gene. CDR3 length: 18 amino acids. Germline CDR1 is SQVTM and CDR2 is ANQGSEA. The CDR3 loop is CSVEGTSGGAGSYNEQFF. DNA of the CDR3: TGCAGCGTTGAAGGGACTAGCGGGGGGGCGGGCTCCTACAATGAGCAGTTCTTC.

This chain uses TRBV7-9 with TRBJ2-5; TRBD1 matches at 10 bases. From germline, CDR1 is SEHNR and CDR2 FQNEAQ (reference sequence). The CDR3 covers 15 residues. Trimming removed 2 bases from V and 4 bases from J; junction bases left unmatched: 4. The CDR3 bases are TGTGCCAGCAGCTTAATGGGACAGGGGTCAGAGACCCAGTACTTC. Translated: CASSLMGQGSETQYF.